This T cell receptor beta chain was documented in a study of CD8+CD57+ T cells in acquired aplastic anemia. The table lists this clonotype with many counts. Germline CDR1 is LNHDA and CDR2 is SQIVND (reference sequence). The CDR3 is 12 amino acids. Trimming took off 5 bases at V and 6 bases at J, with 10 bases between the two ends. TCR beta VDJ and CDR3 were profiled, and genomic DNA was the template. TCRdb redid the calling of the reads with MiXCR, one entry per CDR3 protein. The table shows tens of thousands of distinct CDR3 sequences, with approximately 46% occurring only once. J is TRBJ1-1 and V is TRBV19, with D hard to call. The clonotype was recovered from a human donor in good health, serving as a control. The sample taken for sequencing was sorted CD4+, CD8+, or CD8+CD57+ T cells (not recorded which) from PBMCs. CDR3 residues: CASSPFGSEAFF. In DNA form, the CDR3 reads TGTGCCAGTAGTCCGTTCGGGTCTGAAGCTTTCTTT.